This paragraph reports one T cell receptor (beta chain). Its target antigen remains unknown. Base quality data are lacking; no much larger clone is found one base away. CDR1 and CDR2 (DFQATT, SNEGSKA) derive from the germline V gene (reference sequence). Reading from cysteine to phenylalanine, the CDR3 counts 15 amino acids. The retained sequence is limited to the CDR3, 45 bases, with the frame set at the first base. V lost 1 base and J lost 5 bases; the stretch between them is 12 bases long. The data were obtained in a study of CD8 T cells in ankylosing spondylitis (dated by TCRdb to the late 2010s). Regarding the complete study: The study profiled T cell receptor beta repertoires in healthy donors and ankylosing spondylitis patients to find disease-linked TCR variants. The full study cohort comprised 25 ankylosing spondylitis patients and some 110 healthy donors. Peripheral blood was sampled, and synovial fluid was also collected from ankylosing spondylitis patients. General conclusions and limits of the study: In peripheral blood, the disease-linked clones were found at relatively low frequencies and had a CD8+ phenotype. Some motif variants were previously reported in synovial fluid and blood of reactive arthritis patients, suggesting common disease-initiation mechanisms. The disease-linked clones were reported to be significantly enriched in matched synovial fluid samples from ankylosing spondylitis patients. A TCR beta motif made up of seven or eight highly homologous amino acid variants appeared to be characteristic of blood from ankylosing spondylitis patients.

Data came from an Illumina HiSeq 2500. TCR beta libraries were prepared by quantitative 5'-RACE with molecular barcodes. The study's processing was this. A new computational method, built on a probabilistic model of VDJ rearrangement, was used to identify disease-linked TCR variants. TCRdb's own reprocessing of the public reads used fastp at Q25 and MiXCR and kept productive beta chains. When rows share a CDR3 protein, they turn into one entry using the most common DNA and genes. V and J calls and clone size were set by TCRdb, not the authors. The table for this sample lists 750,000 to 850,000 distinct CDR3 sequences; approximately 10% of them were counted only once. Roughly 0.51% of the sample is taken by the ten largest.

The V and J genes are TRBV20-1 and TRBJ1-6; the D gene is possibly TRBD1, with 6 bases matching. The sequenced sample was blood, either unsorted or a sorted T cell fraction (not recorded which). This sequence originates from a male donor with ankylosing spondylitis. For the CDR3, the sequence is CSARGRGRDNSPLHF. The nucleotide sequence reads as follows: TGCAGTGCTAGAGGGAGGGGGAGGGATAATTCACCCCTCCACTTT.